The 29 T cell receptor beta chains below were found in one sample sequenced in a study of T cells and Merkel cell carcinoma outcomes. Assay: immunoSEQ multiplex PCR; the TCRdb copy retains only in-frame clones and omits some. Of some 15,000 clones listed, around 87% are singletons. The sequencing input was tumor tissue from Merkel cell carcinoma. The receptors were gathered from a human donor with Merkel cell carcinoma.

V gene TRBV11-3 combines with J gene TRBJ2-3, with D maybe TRBD2 (5 bases). V gave up 5 bases and J gave up 3 bases, with 12 bases separating them. The CDR3 has 14 residues. CDR1 is SGHNT and CDR2 is YENEEA in the germline V gene. The CDR3 region is CASSQTLATDTQYF. In nucleotides, the CDR3 is TGTGCCAGCAGCCAGACCCTAGCTACAGATACGCAGTATTTT. Complete variable domain (other parts from reference TRBV11-3 and TRBJ2-3): EAGVVQSPRYKIIEKKQPVAFWCNPISGHNTLYWYLQNLGQGPELLIRYENEEAVDDSQLPKDRFSAERLKGVDSTLKIQPAELGDSAVYLCASSQTLATDTQYFGPGTRLTVL.

The gene calls are TRBV28 and TRBJ2-3; 7 nucleotides match TRBD1. The CDR3 has 15 residues. From germline, CDR1 is MDHEN and CDR2 SYDVKM. Unmatched junction bases numbered 8, after V lost 6 bases and J lost 2 bases. The DNA for the CDR3 is TGTGCCAGCAGGCTCGACAGGGACAACACAGATACGCAGTATTTT. Protein: CASRLDRDNTDTQYF.

The rearrangement links TRBV4-2 to TRBJ1-3; TRBD1 is a possible D gene (6 bases). Trimming removed 4 bases at V and 0 bases at J, with 22 bases between. Germline V gene data show CDR1 as LGHNA and CDR2 as YNFKEQ. This CDR3 region has 19 residues. The CDR3: CASSPRGGADGRSGNTIYF. The CDR3 coding sequence is TGTGCCAGCAGCCCAAGGGGGGGGGCTGACGGTCGCTCTGGAAACACCATATATTTT.

This chain joins TRBV11-3 and TRBJ2-1, with TRBD1 matching over 7 bases. V gave up 4 bases and J gave up 3 bases; unmatched junction bases: 9. This CDR3 has 16 residues. Per germline, CDR1 SGHNT and CDR2 YENEEA. Written as DNA, the CDR3 is TGTGCCAGCAGCTACAGGGGAACTACGAACTACAATGAGCAGTTCTTC. As protein: CASSYRGTTNYNEQFF.

The V and J genes are TRBV6-1 and TRBJ1-2; D is possibly TRBD1 (6 bases). CDR1 MNHNS and CDR2 SASEGT come from the germline V gene. Trimming left V 1 base short and J 4 bases short, with 13 bases between. CDR3 length: 15 residues. In DNA, the CDR3 is TGTGCCAGCAGTGAAGGTTGGGGGCCGATCTATGGCTACACCTTC. It specifies CASSEGWGPIYGYTF.

The chain uses TRBV19 and TRBJ1-3; the D gene is possibly TRBD1 (6 bases). This CDR3 contains 16 residues. Germline V lookup: CDR1 LNHDA, CDR2 SQIVND (reference sequence). Trimming removed 5 bases from V and 4 bases from J, with 18 bases in between. As DNA, the CDR3 is TGTGCCAGTAGTCCCTCCGGGACAACCCCCGGAAACACCATATATTTT. Translating it yields CASSPSGTTPGNTIYF.

The chain employs TRBV21-1 and TRBJ2-3; TRBD2 was called by the table and not checked on the DNA. TRBV21-1 is termed a pseudogene. This CDR3 has 16 amino acids. The CDR3 nucleotides read TGTGCCAGTACCGAGGGAAACCGGGTCAGAACAGATACGCAGTATTTT. Translating it yields CASTEGNRVRTDTQYF.

This rearrangement joins TRBV27 to TRBJ1-4; perhaps TRBD1 as D (6 bases). CDR3 length: 18 residues. Per germline, CDR1 MNHEY and CDR2 SMNVEV (reference sequence). V was clipped by 5 bases and J by 0 bases, with 19 bases between them. For the CDR3, the DNA is TGTGCCAGCAGTGCGGACAGACCCTTGTATGCAACTAATGAAAAACTGTTTTTT. Translating it yields CASSADRPLYATNEKLFF.

The chain recombines TRBV19 with TRBJ1-3; no firm D call. Trimming stripped 5 bases from V and 2 bases from J, with 10 bases between. CDR3 size: 14 residues. In germline, CDR1 is LNHDA, CDR2 SQIVND (reference sequence). The CDR3 nucleotides read TGTGCCAGTAGTGTTCGCGGCCCTGGAAACACCATATATTTT. Protein product: CASSVRGPGNTIYF.

The J gene is TRBJ2-2, the V gene TRBV29-1; no clear D. The CDR3 is 13 residues long. Germline V lookup: CDR1 SQVTM, CDR2 ANQGSEA. V was clipped by 3 bases and J by 1 base, with 6 bases between them. The CDR3 DNA follows: TGCAGCGTTGACAAAGGGAACACCGGGGAGCTGTTTTTT. This gives the protein CSVDKGNTGELFF.

The chain is built from TRBV27 and TRBJ1-1; 8 positions match TRBD1. The J segment lost 5 bases and the V segment lost 5 bases, leaving 10 bases of the junction unmatched. The CDR3 totals 15 residues. Germline lookup yields CDR1 MNHEY and CDR2 SMNVEV (reference sequence). CDR3 sequence: CASSKLDRVGTEAFF. CDR3 nucleotide sequence: TGTGCCAGCAGTAAGCTGGACAGGGTAGGTACTGAAGCTTTCTTT.

The CDR3 coding sequence is TGTGCCAGCTCACAGACCAACACCGGGGAGCTGTTTTTT. This sequence encodes CASSQTNTGELFF. The chain is built from TRBV18 and TRBJ2-2, with D uncertain. The V gene lost 4 bases and the J gene lost 2 bases, with 5 bases spanning the gap. In germline, CDR1 is KGHSH, CDR2 LQKENI. This CDR3 is 13 amino acids long.

This clone was observed a handful of times. The chain combines TRBV7-8 with TRBJ1-2; D ambiguous. The germline gives CDR1 SGHVS, CDR2 FQNEAQ. This CDR3 has 14 amino acids. V was clipped by 1 base and J by 1 base, with 7 bases between them. The CDR3 DNA sequence: TGTGCCAGCAGCTTAGTAGAGGTTAACTATGGCTACACCTTC. It encodes CASSLVEVNYGYTF.

The chain is built from TRBV27 and TRBJ2-7; D perhaps matches TRBD2 (6 bases). The V end was cut by 2 bases, the J end by 0 bases, with 8 bases between. This CDR3 has 14 amino acids. From germline, CDR1 is MNHEY and CDR2 SMNVEV (reference sequence). CDR3: CASSLDGSSYEQYF. CDR3 nucleotides: TGTGCCAGCAGTTTAGACGGGAGCTCCTACGAGCAGTACTTC.

V is TRBV19 and J is TRBJ2-3, with D tentatively TRBD1 (5 bases). The CDR3 runs to 15 residues. Trimming took 1 base from V and 0 from J, leaving 8 bases between them. From germline, CDR1 is LNHDA and CDR2 SQIVND (reference sequence). The CDR3 DNA follows: TGTGCCAGTAGTATAGTTCCAGGGAGCACAGATACGCAGTATTTT. Encoded protein: CASSIVPGSTDTQYF.

The V gene is TRBV10-2, the J gene TRBJ2-3; 10 nucleotides align to TRBD2. Trimming took 7 bases from V and 2 from J; bases not matched to a gene: 6. The CDR3 is 15 amino acids. Germline CDR1 is WSHSY and CDR2 is SAAADI. CDR3 in amino acids: CASTSLAGVTDTQYF. CDR3 sequence (DNA): TGCGCCAGCACCTCTCTAGCGGGAGTCACAGATACGCAGTATTTT.

This clone appeared a single time. The chain links TRBV5-4 to TRBJ2-5; 10 positions match TRBD2. The CDR3 is 15 amino acids. Looked up from germline, CDR1 is SGHNT and CDR2 is YYREEE (reference sequence). V lost 4 bases to trimming and J lost 3 bases; unmatched junction nucleotides: 6. The CDR3 here is CASSAPGLAKETQYF. DNA of the CDR3: TGTGCCAGCAGCGCCCCGGGACTAGCGAAAGAGACCCAGTACTTC.

The J gene is TRBJ1-1, the V gene TRBV10-2; D remains unclear. V was cut by 0 bases and J by 0 bases, with 14 bases left in between. The germline CDR1 and CDR2 sequences are WSHSY and SAAADI. The length of the CDR3 is 17 residues. The CDR3 bases are TGCGCCAGCAGTGAGTCGTTCGGGCAGCCCATGAACACTGAAGCTTTCTTT. This gives the protein CASSESFGQPMNTEAFF.

This clone was recorded only once. The V call is TRBV29-1, the J call TRBJ2-1, with D possibly called TRBD1 or TRBD2 (5 bases each). The CDR3 spans 14 residues. Per germline, CDR1 SQVTM and CDR2 ANQGSEA. V gave up 6 bases and J gave up 4 bases, with 16 bases separating them. In nucleotides, the CDR3 is TGCAGCGTCGACCCCGGGACGGGATACAATGAGCAGTTCTTC. Its protein is CSVDPGTGYNEQFF.

The CDR3 loop is CASSVRVRTRELFF. The CDR3 DNA reads TGTGCCAGCAGCGTGAGGGTTCGGACCAGGGAGCTGTTTTTT. The V and J genes are TRBV9 and TRBJ2-2; D is possibly TRBD2 (5 bases). The V gene lost 2 bases and the J gene lost 9 bases, with 14 bases spanning the gap. This CDR3 contains 14 residues. CDR1 SGDLS and CDR2 YYNGEE come from the germline V gene.

This clone has a handful of counts. The V gene is TRBV9, the J gene TRBJ2-2; D might be TRBD1 (6 bases). Germline loops: CDR1 SGDLS, CDR2 YYNGEE. This CDR3 spans 12 amino acids. V was cut by 4 bases and J by 8 bases, with 9 bases left in between. CDR3 coding DNA: TGTGCCAGCAGCCTGGACAGAGGGGAGCTGTTTTTT. Amino acid sequence: CASSLDRGELFF.

The rearrangement uses TRBV28 and TRBJ2-3, with D unresolved. The CDR3 has 12 amino acids. Germline CDR1 reads MDHEN; CDR2 reads SYDVKM. Trimming left V 7 bases short and J 5 bases short, with 10 bases between. CDR3 region: CASTLPGDTQYF. The CDR3 DNA sequence: TGTGCCAGCACCCTTCCCGGAGATACGCAGTATTTT.

This chain connects TRBV6-6 to TRBJ2-7; the D gene is possibly TRBD2 (6 bases). V lost 6 bases and J 5 bases, leaving 11 bases between the germline ends. CDR3 size: 12 residues. From germline, CDR1 is MNHNY and CDR2 SVGAGI (reference sequence). CDR3 residues: CASSWTGDEQYF. DNA of the CDR3: TGTGCCAGCAGCTGGACGGGGGACGAGCAGTACTTC.

V usage is TRBV10-2 and J usage is TRBJ2-3; TRBD2 aligns across 11 bases. The ends lost 7 bases at V and 4 bases at J; junction bases unmatched: 4. The CDR3 totals 14 residues. The germline CDR1 and CDR2 sequences are WSHSY and SAAADI. The CDR3 DNA sequence: TGCGCCAGCAAACTAGCGGGAGCCCCAGATACGCAGTATTTT. Translated: CASKLAGAPDTQYF.

The chain joins TRBV7-9 to TRBJ2-2; TRBD1 agrees at 8 bases. Germline values: CDR1 SEHNR, CDR2 FQNEAQ (reference sequence). V shed 7 bases and J 7 bases; nucleotides not matched to a gene: 8. The CDR3 totals 14 residues. The chain's CDR3 is CASIRQGRLGELFF. DNA of the CDR3: TGTGCCAGCATCAGACAGGGGCGTCTCGGGGAGCTGTTTTTT.

The V and J genes are TRBV7-8 and TRBJ1-2, with D unresolved. V was pared by 1 base and J by 8 bases, with 11 bases between. Germline CDR1 SGHVS, CDR2 FQNEAQ. This CDR3 has 13 residues. In DNA, the CDR3 is TGTGCCAGCAGCTTAGGGCCTGTTTGGGGCTACACCTTC. Encoded protein: CASSLGPVWGYTF.

The chain combines TRBV7-2 with TRBJ2-7; maybe TRBD1 (5 bases). V was clipped by 3 bases and J by 0 bases, with 9 bases between them. This CDR3 is 14 amino acids long. Germline V CDR1 and CDR2: SGHTA, FQGNSA. The CDR3 here is CASSFRTNSYEQYF. The CDR3 DNA is TGTGCCAGCAGCTTTAGGACAAACTCCTACGAGCAGTACTTC.

The chain is built from TRBV4-1 and TRBJ1-2; D is unresolved. Germline values: CDR1 MGHRA, CDR2 YSYEKL. Trimming cost V 1 base and J 8 bases, with 14 bases left between them. The CDR3 has 14 amino acids. The CDR3 nucleotides are TGCGCCAGCAGCCAAGGGGCGATAGGGAAGGGCTACACCTTC. This gives the protein CASSQGAIGKGYTF.

There are a few counts of this clone. This chain uses TRBV27 with TRBJ2-2; no clear D gene. CDR1 is MNHEY and CDR2 is SMNVEV in the germline V gene (reference sequence). The CDR3 runs 14 residues. Trimming removed 2 bases at V and 0 bases at J, with 4 bases between. The CDR3 loop reads CASSLGANTGELFF. The CDR3 coding sequence is TGTGCCAGCAGTTTAGGGGCGAACACCGGGGAGCTGTTTTTT.